The next 3 T cell receptor beta chains were all read from a single sample in a study of blood T cell repertoires in COVID-19. Sequencing was performed with immunoSEQ multiplex PCR; in TCRdb, only in-frame clones are kept and a portion is missing. The data contain roughly 200,000 clones, just under 90% of them singletons. Sequenced input: peripheral blood. These receptors were collected from a woman aged 18-29 years who had recovered from COVID-19.

The rearrangement links TRBV5-5 to TRBJ2-1; D is perhaps TRBD2 (5 bases). The CDR3 runs to 10 residues. From germline, CDR1 is SGHKS and CDR2 YYEKEE (reference sequence). Trimming took 10 bases from V and 7 from J, leaving 9 bases between them. The CDR3 here is CAVGENEQFF. DNA for the CDR3: TGTGCCGTCGGGGAAAATGAGCAGTTCTTC.

This clone showed up just once. This chain joins TRBV25-1 and TRBJ2-2; 8 bases fit TRBD1. The CDR3 runs 14 residues. V dropped 7 bases and J dropped 7; count of bases not matched to a gene: 8. The germline CDR1 and CDR2 sequences are MGHDK and SYGVNS. In DNA form, the CDR3 reads TGTGCCAGCAACGACAGGGGTCGGGACGGGGAGCTGTTTTTT. Protein: CASNDRGRDGELFF.

The V call is TRBV24-1, the J call TRBJ1-1, with TRBD1 matching 9 bases. The V and J ends lost 3 bases and 3 bases, in that order; junction bases with no gene match: 4. The CDR3 runs to 15 residues. Germline lookup yields CDR1 KGHDR and CDR2 SFDVKD. The CDR3 sequence: CATSDTGTGYTEAFF. The CDR3 DNA sequence: TGTGCCACCAGTGATACCGGGACAGGGTACACTGAAGCTTTCTTT.